This T cell receptor beta chain was sequenced during a study of cytomegalovirus exposure and HLA in healthy donors. The PCR ran on 60 Vbeta and 13 Jbeta primers. Profiling relied on immunoSEQ multiplex PCR, and the TCRdb table lists in-frame clones only, not all of them. The repertoire holds about 160,000 clones, with roughly 85% as singletons. The CDR3 is made up of 20 amino acids. V lost 1 base and J lost 4; bases outside the gene matches: 12. Germline CDR1 LGHNA, CDR2 YSLEER. The chain uses TRBV4-3 and TRBJ2-2, with TRBD2 matching over 13 bases. The sequencing input was PBMCs. The receptor's source is a man aged 25 to 40 in good health and CMV-seronegative. The CDR3 coding sequence is TGCGCCAGCAGCCAAGGGGTCGGTAGACTAGCGGGGGGCCCCACCGGGGAGCTGTTTTTT. This gives the protein CASSQGVGRLAGGPTGELFF.